This T cell receptor beta chain was found in a study of cytomegalovirus exposure and HLA in healthy donors (TCRdb year 2017). About the study as a whole: In an earlier analysis of 587 of the donors, less than 350 Gb of sequence data and 100 million or so unique TCR beta sequences from some 170 million T cells were reported. The aim of the study was to test whether cataloging public T cell receptors could identify signatures of past pathogen exposure. Typing coverage varied by locus: roughly 629-640 donors for A, B, C, DRB1 and DQB1; more than 500 for DQA1; over 600 for DPA1; approximately 490 for DPB1. The study used immunosequencing to profile the T cell repertoires of hundreds of subjects and linked those repertoires to cytomegalovirus serostatus. In the later analysis, no new phenotypic data were used to find candidate immune exposures; instead, reliance was placed on TCR beta sequences and their occurrence across donors. An early release covering about 600 HLA-typed donors comprised about 300 gigabases of sequencing data and around 85 million unique TCR sequences. High-throughput TCR immunosequencing, statistical association of individual TCRs with disease status, and machine learning were combined to predict cytomegalovirus infection status. Roughly 5 DR-DQ haplotypes were handled as single units for association and clustering, since linkage in the cohort was strong. Of the 350 to 450 genotyped donors, 65% to 90% fell in the genetic ancestry cluster associated with self-reported Caucasian donors. To study patterns of TCR occurrence, a later analysis re-analyzed previously published TCR beta repertoires from hundreds of donors and added high-resolution HLA genotyping. All discovery cohort repertoires had been generated on a single sequencing platform. Besides the first cohort of roughly 640 subjects, a separate validation cohort made up of roughly 120 different subjects was used. In an earlier analysis of 500 to 650 of the donors, high-throughput TCR beta sequencing was used to judge whether each TCR beta V gene segment behaved as functional or pseudogenic. Genome-wide SNP genotypes for about 65% of the roughly 700 donors were used in a later genetic analysis, which treated that subset as a discovery cohort. HLA typing covered class I and class II loci at four-digit resolution. Among roughly 400 genotyped donors of the cohort, an average of approximately 220,000 unique TCR beta nucleotide sequences was sequenced per donor, of which about 18% were non-productive. Donor age, sex, ethnicity and CMV serostatus were compiled together with the repertoire data. The research as a whole found: In both the original and validation cohorts, the classifier was reported to diagnose cytomegalovirus status with high specificity and sensitivity. A later genetic analysis associated a missense DCLRE1C variant with V-gene and J-gene trimming of TCR beta chains, and an independent cohort replicated the association. In the study, around 150 TCR beta chains were listed as associated with cytomegalovirus. CMV serostatus was the only immune exposure information available for the cohort. Compared with the roughly 670-donor mean, donors in an Asian-associated ancestry cluster had fewer N-insertions in productive TCRs, according to a later genetic analysis. Linkage disequilibrium might explain the correlated functional status among segregating V segments, but an unknown experimental factor could not be ruled out. When HLA alleles, especially DR and DQ, strongly co-occurred, TCR associations were difficult to assign to individual alleles. Across donors, most TCR sequences were observed very rarely, whereas some public TCRs were present in many individuals. In vitro tests confirmed that a few of the cytomegalovirus-associated TCR beta chains recognize cytomegalovirus antigens. HLA typing was unavailable for some donors at each locus, so association tests used only the typed subset. A later analysis found that HLA-associated TCR beta chains were more clonally expanded and had lower generation probabilities than equally common non-associated chains. A further reported finding was that TCR beta sequences accurately predicted the HLA-A and HLA-B alleles for most subjects in the first cohort. The 87-base-pair reads could not distinguish some IMGT-functional V segments, including TRBV6-2 and TRBV6-3, so those segments were excluded. A later analysis found that TCR association rates varied across HLA loci, with DRB1 alleles showing the most associated TCRs and HLA-C alleles the fewest. Only TCR beta chains were sequenced in this cohort, and the absence of alpha or paired-chain data limited detectable features. Because counts were too low, approximately 18 rarely observed V segments, including chromosome 9 orphons, were excluded from the earlier analysis of 587 of the donors. Presence/absence analyses assumed roughly uniform sequencing depth across donors, an assumption that may not hold. In an earlier analysis of over 550 of the donors, most TCR beta V segments were observed in productive rearrangements about 90% or about 30% of the time, broadly matching IMGT annotations. Specific HLA alleles were associated with 16,951 TCR beta sequences at a false discovery rate of 0.05 in a later analysis. In a later analysis, several top co-occurrence clusters were reported to appear linked to parvovirus B19, influenza, CMV and Epstein-Barr virus. According to the authors, the approach could potentially be generalized to other disease states and immunological phenotypes. A group of highly shared sequence variants was considered likely to be a technical artifact of the sequencing pipeline. In a later analysis, most CMV-associated TCR beta chains were found to appear HLA-restricted, with HLA associations seemingly driven largely by CMV exposure.

The protocol used for the library was the immunoSEQ multiplex PCR assay. For the multiplex PCR, a mixture combining 60 forward primers for TCR Vbeta segments and 13 reverse primers for TCR Jbeta segments was used. The CDR3 region of rearranged TCR beta genes was amplified from genomic DNA by a multiplex PCR assay. The Illumina HiSeq System was used to sequence the amplified TCR beta libraries as 87-base-pair reads. Turning to the authors' computational methods: A later analysis tallied roughly 80 million unique TCR beta chains across the 700 or so repertoires, and some 12 million of those chains were shared by two or more donors. Raw reads were error-corrected and collapsed into unique sequences with a nearest-neighbor algorithm that merged closely related sequences to remove PCR and sequencing errors. To assign V, D and J gene segments, CDR3 sequences were aligned to IMGT reference sequences. Each retained sequence needed at least a six-nucleotide match to both a V gene segment and a J gene segment. A rearrangement counted as productive if the CDR3 had no stop codons and remained in frame with V and J, and every other rearrangement counted as non-productive. Following IMGT convention, CDR3 was defined as the stretch from the second conserved V-encoded cysteine to the conserved J-encoded phenylalanine. In an earlier analysis of some 550 of the donors, sequences lacking an unambiguous match to a single V gene segment were excluded. An earlier analysis of over 450 of the donors classified V segments as functional when productive rearrangements were above 56.7% and as segregating when the standard deviation between donors was above 5%. To diagnose cytomegalovirus status from the catalog of TCR beta chain sequences, a statistical classification framework was built. In a later analysis, V and J genes were assigned by comparing TCR nucleotide sequences against IMGT/GENE-DB human TR gene sequences. In a later analysis, CDR3 sequences and most-parsimonious VDJ recombination scenarios were assigned using the TCRdist pipeline. In a later analysis, each TCR beta chain was defined by its CDR3 amino acid sequence together with its V-gene family, and reads without a unique V-gene family were excluded. To address suspected cross-contamination and a sequencing artifact, a later analysis removed 592 highly shared, low-generation-probability nucleotide sequences. A later analysis calculated a clonal expansion index for each public chain from normalized within-repertoire ranks of inferred template counts. Generation probabilities in a later analysis came from a VDJ recombination model fitted to out-of-frame rearrangements, and those results were checked against IGoR. A later analysis scored TCR-TCR, TCR-HLA and TCR-CMV co-occurrence with hypergeometric tests, applying a repertoire-size bias correction to TCR pairs. In a later analysis, false discovery rates were estimated by permuting HLA or CMV assignments 20 times. In a later analysis, co-occurring TCRs were grouped using DBSCAN, and TCRdist sequence similarity was added for clustering within HLA-allele-positive subsets. Co-occurrence clustering excluded repertoires with fewer than 30,000 or more than 120,000 public chains, plus five with anomalous nucleotide sharing. The source is immuneACCESS, and TCRdb retained only in-frame sequences with V and J called. Part of the clones is not carried over; for the studies checked, unresolved V genes explain less than half of this, and the remainder is unexplained. The V and J calls and the clone size are those of that table, but D and trimming were determined from the DNA. The sample includes about 100,000 clones, with around 80% observed a single time. The biggest ten clones account for about 0.69% of the sample.

In total, roughly 710 healthy bone marrow donors made up the cohort. At the time of sampling, every cohort member was nominally healthy, though immune exposures that went unrecorded were likely present. The donor tested CMV seronegative and was one of the 352 seronegative cohort members. Each donor provided a peripheral blood sample, and peripheral blood mononuclear cells were used for TCR beta sequencing. Genomic DNA extraction from the blood cell samples was performed with the Qiagen DNeasy Blood Extraction Kit. The CDR3 contains 15 residues, cysteine and phenylalanine counted. Only the CDR3 region is kept as DNA, spanning 45 bases read in frame from base 1. The germline V gene provides CDR1 SGHVS and CDR2 FQNEAQ. Trimming takes 0 bases from V and 8 bases from J, and the germline ends sit 14 bases apart. With regard to this clone: Its antigen is not yet known. The sample holds no much larger clone one base away, and base qualities are not on file.

Sample: PBMCs. The sequence joins TRBV7-8 to TRBJ2-1; D gene: possibly TRBD2, on 5 matching bases. This clonotype was obtained from a woman aged 60-75 years in good health and CMV-seronegative. CDR3 region: CASSLAGEIIHEQFF. The sequenced DNA: TGTGCCAGCAGCTTAGCGGGAGAAATTATCCATGAGCAGTTCTTC.